This passage covers 4 T cell receptor beta chains from one sample sequenced in a study of T cell responses to AZD1222 COVID-19 vaccine (dated by TCRdb to about 2021). The protocol used for the library was the immunoSEQ multiplex PCR assay. Sourced from immuneACCESS, this table was stored by TCRdb with only in-frame sequences that have V and J called. A share of the clones is absent; for the studies checked, an unresolved V gene accounts for under half, and the remainder has no known explanation. The sample data list 90,000 or so clones, and over 75% of these were observed just once. The ten largest clones capture under 20% of the sample. What the time point label conveys for this sample: baseline before first vaccination. This material consisted of peripheral blood, taken on day 0 of AZD1222 vaccination. The origin of the receptors is an adult in good health.

The V call is TRBV5-1, the J call TRBJ2-4; 10 nucleotides align to TRBD2. Trimming cost V 1 base and J 7 bases; bases outside gene matches: 17. The germline V gene encodes CDR1 SGHRS and CDR2 YFSETQ. The CDR3 extends over 19 amino acids. The CDR3: CASSLWIVGHTSGDNIQYF. The CDR3 DNA follows: TGCGCCAGCAGCTTGTGGATCGTGGGACACACTAGCGGGGATAACATTCAGTACTTC.

This clone has a single count. The CDR3 reads CASRAGGSMNTEAFF. The CDR3 DNA reads as TGTGCCAGCAGAGCAGGGGGAAGCATGAACACTGAAGCTTTCTTT. The rearrangement uses TRBV28 and TRBJ1-1; 7 positions agree with TRBD1. The V segment lost 6 bases and the J segment 0 bases; nucleotides outside the gene matches: 7. There are 15 residues in the CDR3. Germline V gives CDR1 MDHEN, CDR2 SYDVKM.

This CDR3 reads CASSGTSGANTGELFF. For the CDR3, the DNA is TGTGCCAGCAGTGGTACTAGCGGAGCGAACACCGGGGAGCTGTTTTTT. The rearrangement links TRBV25-1 to TRBJ2-2; 8 bases match TRBD2. Germline V gene sequence: CDR1 MGHDK, CDR2 SYGVNS. The junction had 4 bases not matched to a gene; V was cut back by 4 bases and J by 0 bases. This CDR3 is built from 16 residues. The whole variable domain, remainder taken from reference TRBV25-1 and TRBJ2-2, is EADIYQTPRYLVIGTGKKITLECSQTMGHDKMYWYQQDPGMELHLIHYSYGVNSTEKGDLSSESTVSRIRTEHFPLTLESARPSHTSQYLCASSGTSGANTGELFFGEGSRLTVL.

The chain combines TRBV5-1 with TRBJ2-7; 10 bases match TRBD1. The CDR3 consists of 16 residues. The V gene's germline CDR1 is SGHRS and CDR2 YFSETQ. The trim removed 1 base at V and 6 bases at J, leaving 10 bases unmatched. CDR3 in amino acids: CASSLRVGTGDAEQYF. DNA for the CDR3: TGCGCCAGCAGCTTGAGGGTAGGGACAGGGGATGCCGAGCAGTACTTC.